This T cell receptor (beta chain) came from a study of blood T cells in healthy people across ages. Study-level findings and limits: A roughly linear age-dependent decrease characterized TCR beta diversity per million T cells.

The germline V gene has CDR1 SGHDT and CDR2 YYEEEE. Trimming took 2 bases from V and 0 from J, leaving 2 bases between them. The CDR3 is made up of 13 amino acids. A sample-barcoded 5' primer and a J-beta primer mix were used in a second PCR of roughly 7 to 12 cycles. Researchers report that a template-switch adaptor with 12 random nucleotides tagged each cDNA molecule. TCRdb re-derived calls from the 5' RACE reads in MiXCR, one entry per CDR3 protein. The sample records 500,000 to 600,000 distinct CDR3 sequences, approximately 25% being singletons. It was around 10 milliliters of peripheral blood that were drawn from each donor. Isolated PBMCs totaled at least 6 million in each sample. This clonotype was seen at least ten times. Its specificity is not known.

This chain links TRBV5-6 with TRBJ1-4; no clear D gene. The origin of this receptor is a woman in her 70s in good health. The source material was blood. In DNA form, the CDR3 reads TGTGCCAGCAGCTTCGCAACTAATGAAAAACTGTTTTTT. It specifies CASSFATNEKLFF.